A single sample gave rise to the 21 T cell receptor beta chains below, sequenced in a study of blood T cell repertoires in COVID-19. Generated by immunoSEQ multiplex PCR, the TCRdb table keeps only in-frame clones and is missing some. The sample carries around 120,000 clones, 70% to 80% recorded once. The sample comprised peripheral blood. The receptor set was obtained from a human donor in a cohort sampled during active COVID-19.

V and J are TRBV30 and TRBJ2-2, with D possibly TRBD2 on 6 matching bases. Per germline, CDR1 GTSNPN and CDR2 SVGIG (reference sequence). V lost 0 bases and J 6 bases, leaving 8 bases between the germline ends. The CDR3 spans 13 residues. The CDR3 DNA reads TGTGCCTGGAGTGTACCGGGGGCCGGGGAGCTGTTTTTT. Encoded protein: CAWSVPGAGELFF.

The rearrangement uses TRBV4-2 and TRBJ2-5; no reliable D call. The V gene lost 0 bases and the J gene lost 4 bases, with 9 bases spanning the gap. This CDR3 has 14 residues. Per germline, CDR1 LGHNA and CDR2 YNFKEQ. DNA of the CDR3: TGTGCCAGCAGCCAAGACACACGTGGAGAGACCCAGTACTTC. It is translated as CASSQDTRGETQYF.

CDR3 sequence: CASSLGRGQDGYNEQFF. The CDR3 DNA follows: TGTGCCAGCAGCTTAGGCCGCGGACAGGATGGGTACAATGAGCAGTTCTTC. The chain employs TRBV11-2 and TRBJ2-1; 7 nucleotides line up with TRBD1. The length of the CDR3 is 17 residues. Losses at the gene ends were 1 base for V and 4 bases for J; bases not matched to a gene: 10. Looked up from germline, CDR1 is SGHAT and CDR2 is FQNNGV.

The chain uses TRBV6-6 and TRBJ1-6, with a weak D call TRBD1 (5 bases). Trimming removed 5 bases from V and 8 bases from J, with 10 bases in between. CDR1 MNHNY and CDR2 SVGAGI come from the germline V gene (reference sequence). The CDR3 is 13 amino acids. The CDR3 DNA follows: TGTGCCAGCAGTAGGGGTAGGGATTCACCCCTCCACTTT. Protein sequence: CASSRGRDSPLHF.

Regarding this clone: The sample carries other DNA sequences with the same CDR3. The chain employs TRBV9 and TRBJ2-7; TRBD1 matches 9 bases. The CDR3 is 15 residues long. Trimming at V came to 0 bases and at J to 3 bases, leaving 4 bases not matched to a gene. From germline, CDR1 is SGDLS and CDR2 YYNGEE. CDR3 protein: CASSVGTGGFYEQYF. The CDR3 DNA is TGTGCCAGCAGCGTAGGAACAGGGGGCTTCTACGAGCAGTACTTC.

This sequence joins TRBV5-5 and TRBJ1-2, with TRBD1 as a possible D gene (6 bases). Between the trimmed V and J ends, which lost 4 bases and 3 bases, there was a span of 19 bases. CDR3 size: 16 residues. Germline V gene data show CDR1 as SGHKS and CDR2 as YYEKEE (reference sequence). The DNA of the CDR3 is TGTGCCAGCAGCGCTCGGGGGGCATCAGGATACTATGGCTACACCTTC. It is translated as CASSARGASGYYGYTF. The full variable domain, its missing parts supplied by reference TRBV5-5 and TRBJ1-2, is DAGVTQSPTHLIKTRGQQVTLRCSPISGHKSVSWYQQVLGQGPQFIFQYYEKEERGRGNFPDRFSARQFPNYSSELNVNALLLGDSALYLCASSARGASGYYGYTFGSGTRLTVV.

The V gene is TRBV28, the J gene TRBJ2-1; TRBD1 might be the D (6 bases). The CDR3 has 13 amino acids. Germline CDR1 reads MDHEN; CDR2 reads SYDVKM. Trimming took off 6 bases at V and 14 bases at J, with 20 bases between the two ends. CDR3 sequence: CASSQPGTNWKFF. CDR3 coding DNA: TGTGCCAGCAGCCAACCTGGGACAAATTGGAAGTTCTTC.

This rearrangement joins TRBV11-2 to TRBJ2-3; 14 nucleotides line up with TRBD2. V trimming: 4 bases; J trimming: 1 base; junction bases outside the gene matches: 1. Germline CDR1 SGHAT, CDR2 FQNNGV. The CDR3 sequence is 16 residues long. This chain's CDR3 is CASSSTSGRGTDTQYF. Written as DNA, the CDR3 is TGTGCCAGCAGCTCGACTAGCGGGAGGGGCACAGATACGCAGTATTTT. The whole variable domain, filled in from reference TRBV11-2 and TRBJ2-3, reads EAGVAQSPRYKIIEKRQSVAFWCNPISGHATLYWYQQILGQGPKLLIQFQNNGVVDDSQLPKDRFSAERLKGVDSTLKIQPAKLEDSAVYLCASSSTSGRGTDTQYFGPGTRLTVL.

CDR3 residues: CAWSVGFASGGADTQYF. DNA for the CDR3: TGTGCCTGGAGTGTAGGGTTCGCTAGCGGGGGCGCAGATACGCAGTATTTT. The chain links TRBV30 to TRBJ2-3, with 10 bases lining up with TRBD2. Germline assignment: CDR1 GTSNPN and CDR2 SVGIG (reference sequence). The ends lost 0 bases at V and 4 bases at J; junction bases unmatched: 10. The CDR3 extends over 17 amino acids. The variable domain in full, completed from reference TRBV30 and TRBJ2-3, reads SQTIHQWPATLVQPVGSPLSLECTVEGTSNPNLYWYRQAAGRGLQLLFYSVGIGQISSEVPQNLSASRPQDRQFILSSKKLLLSDSGFYLCAWSVGFASGGADTQYFGPGTRLTVL.

This chain joins TRBV7-2 and TRBJ1-5, with D hard to call. CDR3 length equals 14 residues. The germline CDR1 and CDR2 sequences are SGHTA and FQGNSA. Trimming took off 5 bases at V and 6 bases at J, with 14 bases between the two ends. This chain's CDR3 is CASSPVPGSQPQHF. The CDR3 DNA reads TGTGCCAGCAGCCCAGTCCCGGGGAGTCAGCCCCAGCATTTT. The full variable domain, its missing parts supplied by reference TRBV7-2 and TRBJ1-5, is GAGVSQSPSNKVTEKGKDVELRCDPISGHTALYWYRQSLGQGLEFLIYFQGNSAPDKSGLPSDRFSAERTGGSVSTLTIQRTQQEDSAVYLCASSPVPGSQPQHFGDGTRLSIL.

This clone was detected once. This chain joins TRBV19 and TRBJ2-7; 8 bases are a match to TRBD1. Germline lookup yields CDR1 LNHDA and CDR2 SQIVND (reference sequence). This CDR3 is 15 amino acids long. Trimming at V came to 3 bases and at J to 2 bases, leaving 6 bases not matched to a gene. The CDR3 bases are TGTGCCAGTAGTATTTCGCAGGGGGCCCCCTACGAGCAGTACTTC. This codes for CASSISQGAPYEQYF.

The sample holds one count of this clone. The chain combines TRBV12-3 or TRBV12-4 with TRBJ1-1; tentative D call: TRBD1 (6 bases). V gave up 5 bases and J gave up 8 bases, with 15 bases separating them. This CDR3 region has 13 residues. The CDR3 DNA sequence: TGTGCCAGCAGTACCTGGGGGGGGGCCGAAGCTTTCTTT. Translating gives CASSTWGGAEAFF.

The chain links TRBV6-5 to TRBJ2-3, with a possible D match to TRBD2 (6 bases). Germline CDR1 is MNHEY and CDR2 is SVGAGI. V was cut by 0 bases and J by 0 bases, with 10 bases left in between. The CDR3 covers 16 residues. In DNA, the CDR3 is TGTGCCAGCAGTTACTCGGGGGGATGGAGCACAGATACGCAGTATTTT. Translation gives CASSYSGGWSTDTQYF.

This chain connects TRBV30 to TRBJ2-7; 8 positions agree with TRBD2. Germline V lookup: CDR1 GTSNPN, CDR2 SVGIG (reference sequence). This CDR3 has 14 residues. The junction had 7 bases not matched to a gene; V was cut back by 3 bases and J by 3 bases. The CDR3 region is CAWSPGTSHYEQYF. CDR3 in DNA: TGTGCCTGGAGCCCTGGGACTAGTCACTACGAGCAGTACTTC.

The CDR3 here is CASSQGTSAKYNEQFF. DNA for the CDR3: TGTGCCAGCAGCCAAGGGACTAGCGCGAAATACAATGAGCAGTTCTTC. J is TRBJ2-1 and V is TRBV3-1 (or the pseudogene TRBV3-2), with TRBD2 identical over 9 bases. The V segment lost 1 base and the J segment 4 bases; nucleotides outside the gene matches: 5. CDR1 is LGHDT and CDR2 is YNNKEL in the germline V gene (reference sequence). The CDR3 loop spans 16 amino acids.

This clone was seen a few times. V usage is TRBV5-1 and J usage is TRBJ1-5; D is uncertain. The CDR3 contains 15 residues. V was pared by 0 bases and J by 0 bases, with 7 bases between. CDR1 is SGHRS and CDR2 is YFSETQ in the germline V gene. This CDR3 is CASSLGVNSNQPQHF. Here the CDR3 DNA reads TGCGCCAGCAGCTTGGGAGTCAATAGCAATCAGCCCCAGCATTTT.

This clone was counted only a few times. This rearrangement joins TRBV7-9 to TRBJ1-1; tentatively, D is TRBD1 (5 bases). Germline V CDR1 and CDR2: SEHNR, FQNEAQ (reference sequence). V was trimmed by 3 bases and J by 5 bases, leaving 10 bases between them. The CDR3 is 13 amino acids. CDR3 residues: CASSFGRATEAFF. The CDR3 DNA follows: TGTGCCAGCAGCTTCGGCAGGGCTACTGAAGCTTTCTTT.

The CDR3 is CASSQDLQGTSVDTGELFF. The CDR3 DNA is TGCGCCAGCAGCCAAGATCTACAAGGGACTAGCGTAGACACCGGGGAGCTGTTTTTT. The rearrangement joins TRBV4-3 to TRBJ2-2; 10 bases fit TRBD2. Germline-derived CDR1 and CDR2 are LGHNA and YSLEER. The CDR3 covers 19 residues. The ends lost 0 bases at V and 3 bases at J; junction bases unmatched: 10.

The chain carries TRBV23-1 and TRBJ2-3; 9 bases map to TRBD2. TRBV23-1 is an ORF for which the function is uncertain. V lost 0 bases, J lost 0 bases, and 7 bases stayed unmatched. The CDR3 covers 18 residues. CDR3 bases: TGCGCCAGCAGTCAATCCCCCAGCGGGAGGTTAAGCACAGATACGCAGTATTTT. The encoded protein is CASSQSPSGRLSTDTQYF.

CDR3 amino acids: CASSTGTSGRASYEQYF. CDR3 DNA: TGTGCCAGCTCAACCGGGACTAGCGGGAGGGCCTCCTACGAGCAGTACTTC. The chain uses TRBV18 and TRBJ2-7; 16 nucleotides agree with TRBD2. The CDR3 has 17 residues. Germline trimming cut 5 bases from V and 0 bases from J; bases unmatched to any gene: 4. Germline CDR1 and CDR2: KGHSH and LQKENI.

This clone was picked up many times. This chain connects TRBV9 to TRBJ2-2, with D uncertain. Trimming took 2 bases from V and 7 from J, leaving 15 bases between them. Germline V gene data show CDR1 as SGDLS and CDR2 as YYNGEE. There are 15 residues in the CDR3. The CDR3 protein is CASSVAVVGGGELFF. The DNA for the CDR3 is TGTGCCAGCAGCGTGGCCGTGGTTGGTGGCGGGGAGCTGTTTTTT.